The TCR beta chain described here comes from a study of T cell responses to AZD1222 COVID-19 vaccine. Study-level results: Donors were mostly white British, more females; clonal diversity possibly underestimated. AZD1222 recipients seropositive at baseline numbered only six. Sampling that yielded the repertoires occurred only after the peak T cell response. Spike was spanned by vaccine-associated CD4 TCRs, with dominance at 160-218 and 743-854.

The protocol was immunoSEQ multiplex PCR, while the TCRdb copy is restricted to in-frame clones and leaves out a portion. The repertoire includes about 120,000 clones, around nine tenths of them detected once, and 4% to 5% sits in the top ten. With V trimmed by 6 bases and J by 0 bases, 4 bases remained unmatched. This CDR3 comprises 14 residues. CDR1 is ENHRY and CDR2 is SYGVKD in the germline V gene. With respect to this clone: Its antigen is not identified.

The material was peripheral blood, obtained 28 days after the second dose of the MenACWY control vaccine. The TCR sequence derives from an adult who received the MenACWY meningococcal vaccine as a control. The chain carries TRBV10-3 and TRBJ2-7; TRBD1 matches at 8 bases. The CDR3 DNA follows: TGTGCCATCAGCCGGGACAGGAGCTCCTACGAGCAGTACTTC. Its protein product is CAISRDRSSYEQYF.